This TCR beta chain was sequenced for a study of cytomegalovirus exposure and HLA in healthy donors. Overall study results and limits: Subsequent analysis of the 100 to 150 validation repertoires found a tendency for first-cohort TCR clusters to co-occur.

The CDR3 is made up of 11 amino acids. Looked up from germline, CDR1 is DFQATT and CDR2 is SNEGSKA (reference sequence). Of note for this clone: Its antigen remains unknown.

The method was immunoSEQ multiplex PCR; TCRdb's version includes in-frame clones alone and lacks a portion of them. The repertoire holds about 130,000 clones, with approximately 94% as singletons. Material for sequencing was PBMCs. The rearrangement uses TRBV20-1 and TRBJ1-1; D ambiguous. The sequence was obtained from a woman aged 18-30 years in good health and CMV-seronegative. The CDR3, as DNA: TGCAGAGCCCAATTGAACACTGAAGCTTTCTTT. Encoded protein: CRAQLNTEAFF.